This TCR beta chain was recovered during a study of OX40 agonist ivuxolimab in advanced cancers. The data were produced by immunoSEQ multiplex PCR, yet TCRdb's version contains in-frame clones alone and is incomplete. The sample has roughly 60,000 clones; 84% are singletons. The CDR3 has 15 amino acids. V lost 1 base and J 5 bases, leaving 14 bases between the germline ends. Germline V gene lookup returns CDR1 SGHAT and CDR2 FQNNGV. The chain is built from TRBV11-2 and TRBJ1-1; D perhaps matches TRBD1 (6 bases). Sample: CD4+ or CD8+ T cells sorted from blood, taken in a trial of the OX40 agonist ivuxolimab. The clonotype was recovered from an adult with an advanced solid tumor such as melanoma, head and neck, liver or kidney cancer. Here the CDR3 reads CASSLVGTRETEAFF. The CDR3 DNA reads as TGTGCCAGCAGCTTAGTAGGGACAAGGGAGACTGAAGCTTTCTTT.